Sequencing of this TCR beta chain was carried out in a study of blood T cell repertoires in COVID-19. Background on the study: Some COVID-19 samples were acute and others convalescent; all came from the United States, Italy and Spain. From T cells, B-cell-depleted T cells, or PBMCs came the material, which was cDNA or gDNA.

Produced via immunoSEQ multiplex PCR; TCRdb's table is partial and in-frame only. The repertoire has some 140,000 clones, around nine tenths of them found once; the top ten carry about 17%. Germline trimming cut 5 bases from V and 7 bases from J; bases unmatched to any gene: 13. CDR1 is MNHNY and CDR2 is SVGAGI in the germline V gene (reference sequence). The CDR3 runs to 16 residues. The receptor was derived from a man aged 50 to 60 with active or convalescent COVID-19. The sequencing sample was made of peripheral blood. The chain uses TRBV6-6 and TRBJ1-5; the match to TRBD1 covers 8 bases. CDR3 protein: CASSNQGAGRDQPQHF. CDR3 bases: TGTGCCAGCAGTAATCAGGGGGCAGGTCGTGACCAGCCCCAGCATTTT.